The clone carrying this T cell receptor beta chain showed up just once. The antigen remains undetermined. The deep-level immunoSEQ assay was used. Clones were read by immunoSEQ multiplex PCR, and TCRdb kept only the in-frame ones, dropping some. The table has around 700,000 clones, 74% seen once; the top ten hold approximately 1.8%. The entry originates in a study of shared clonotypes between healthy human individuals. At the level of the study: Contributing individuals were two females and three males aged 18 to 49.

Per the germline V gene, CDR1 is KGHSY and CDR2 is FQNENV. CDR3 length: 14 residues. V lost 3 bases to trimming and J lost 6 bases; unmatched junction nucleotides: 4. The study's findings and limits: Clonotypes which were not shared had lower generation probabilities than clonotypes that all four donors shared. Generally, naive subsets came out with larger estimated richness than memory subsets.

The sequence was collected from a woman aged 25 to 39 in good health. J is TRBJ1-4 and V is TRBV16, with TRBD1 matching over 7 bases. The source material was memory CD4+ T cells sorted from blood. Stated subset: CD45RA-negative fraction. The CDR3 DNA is TGTGCCAGCAGCCAGGGACAGAGATATGAAAAACTGTTTTTT. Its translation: CASSQGQRYEKLFF.